This T cell receptor beta chain was found in a study of T cell responses to AZD1222 COVID-19 vaccine (dated by TCRdb to 2020 to 2023). For context, the study as a whole: AZD1222 recipients with second doses at about 4 weeks or about 12 weeks were pooled, because spike-specific TCR depth and breadth did not differ between schedules. A total of 233 trial participants underwent TCR sequencing, of whom some 210 received two doses of AZD1222 and some 25 received two doses of the MenACWY control vaccine. Enrollment into the trials was organized by age into subgroups of 18-55, 56-69 and 70-plus years, and those subgroups contained 148, 28 and 57 TCR-sequenced participants, respectively. Results the study describes overall, beyond this receptor: Conclusions about previously exposed vaccinees are limited because only five to seven AZD1222 recipients were SARS-CoV-2 seropositive at baseline. Participants were mostly white British and included more females than males, and it was suggested by the authors that clonal diversity may have been underestimated. After two AZD1222 doses, both the breadth and the depth of spike-specific TCRs were significantly higher than at day 0 and than in MenACWY recipients. Epitopes outside the regions mutated in the B.1.351 and B.1.1.7 variants were reportedly recognized by nearly half of the unique spike-specific TCRs. In the small 56-69-year group, the increase in depth fell short of significance, most likely because of low power. Vaccine-associated CD4 TCRs spanned the whole spike protein, with dominant responses in regions 160-218 and 743-854. No day 14 peak-response samples were available, so repertoires were characterized only after the peak T cell response.

The CDR3 regions of human TCRbeta chains were analyzed by immunosequencing. In the paper's pipeline: TCRs in the repertoires were compared against a reference library of SARS-CoV-2-specific TCRs that had been generated with the MIRA antigen-specificity platform. Breadth was defined as the fraction of unique TCRs that were SARS-CoV-2-associated, and depth was defined as the fraction of total T cells that were SARS-CoV-2-associated. Using the MIRA data, each spike-specific TCR was assigned both to the spike region to which the TCR was reactive and to a CD4 or CD8 class. Log10-transformed breadth and depth values were compared by one-way ANOVA with Sidak's multiple comparisons tests. In its TCRdb copy, this immuneACCESS table keeps in-frame sequences only and misses some clones. Where compared with another copy, unresolved V genes explain less than half of these, and the others have no known cause. The V and J calls and clone size were taken over from that table, and D and trimming were inferred from the DNA. This sample lists some 130,000 clones; 90% were detected once. The ten top clones hold about 7% of the sample.

In light of the paper, this sample's time point label describes: baseline before first vaccination. Samples from vaccinated people were obtained from the UK trials COV001 and COV002, which included a single-blind randomized controlled phase 2/3 trial of AZD1222 (ChAdOx1 nCoV-19) in healthy adults. Trial participant PBMC samples were collected at day 0 and day 28 after the second dose for TCRbeta chain sequencing. According to the germline V gene (reference sequence), CDR1 reads LGHDT and CDR2 reads YNNKEL. The CDR3 contains 16 residues, cysteine and phenylalanine counted. Of the read, only the CDR3 DNA is kept; its 48 bases are in frame from base 1. Trimming accounts for 1 base at V and 6 bases at J, while the number of junction bases matched to no gene is 11. Points on this clone: It has no known antigen specificity. It has no much larger one-base neighbor in the sample; base qualities were not kept.

Sequenced here: peripheral blood, sampled on day 0 of AZD1222 vaccination. The rearrangement combines TRBV3-1 (or the pseudogene TRBV3-2) with TRBJ2-7; 8 junctional bases match TRBD1. The receptor was derived from an adult in good health. The bases are TGTGCCAGCAGCCAAGGGGTGGGCAGGGGGCAAAGCGAGCAGTACTTC. Its coded protein is CASSQGVGRGQSEQYF.